This T cell receptor (beta chain) appears in the sequencing data of a study of cytomegalovirus exposure and HLA in healthy donors. Looking at the study overall: Per a later analysis, the approximately 690 first-cohort and some 110 validation repertoires shared one platform.

TCRdb's table, derived via immunoSEQ multiplex PCR, lists solely in-frame clones and lacks some. Of under 200,000 clones listed, roughly 86% are singletons. For this clone: No antigen is known for it.

Overall study findings and caveats: In vitro data verified a few CMV-associated chains as specific for CMV antigens. The listing of some 170 TCR beta chains classed them as cytomegalovirus-associated.

The donors were members of the validation cohort comprising some 120 subjects, separate from the approximately 670-subject first cohort. V lost 10 bases to trimming and J lost 4 bases; unmatched junction nucleotides: 8. This CDR3 contains 14 residues. Germline lookup yields CDR1 MDHEN and CDR2 SYDVKM. Sequencing was done on a sample of PBMCs. The V call is TRBV28, the J call TRBJ2-7; 12 nucleotides agree with TRBD1. This clonotype was obtained from a young woman in good health and CMV-seropositive. CDR3 nucleotides: TGTGCCACCGTACCGGGACAGGGGGCGTACGAGCAGTACTTC. This sequence encodes CATVPGQGAYEQYF. The variable domain in full, with the rest retrieved from reference TRBV28 and TRBJ2-7, is DVKVTQSSRYLVKRTGEKVFLECVQDMDHENMFWYRQDPGLGLRLIYFSYDVKMKEKGDIPEGYSVSREKKERFSLILESASTNQTSMYLCATVPGQGAYEQYFGPGTRLTVT.